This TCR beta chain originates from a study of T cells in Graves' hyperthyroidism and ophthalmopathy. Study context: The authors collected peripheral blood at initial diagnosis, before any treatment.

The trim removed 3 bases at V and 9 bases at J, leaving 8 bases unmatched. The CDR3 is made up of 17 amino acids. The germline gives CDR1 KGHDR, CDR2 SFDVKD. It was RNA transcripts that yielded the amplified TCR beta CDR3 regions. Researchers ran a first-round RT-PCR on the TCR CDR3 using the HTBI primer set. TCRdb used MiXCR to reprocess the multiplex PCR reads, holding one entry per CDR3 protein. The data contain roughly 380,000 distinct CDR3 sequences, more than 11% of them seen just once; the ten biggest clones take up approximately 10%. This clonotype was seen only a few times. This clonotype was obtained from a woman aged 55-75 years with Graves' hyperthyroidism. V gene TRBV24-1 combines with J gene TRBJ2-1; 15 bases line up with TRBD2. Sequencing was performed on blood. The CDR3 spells CATSDPGLAGGPGEQFF. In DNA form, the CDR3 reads TGTGCCACCAGTGATCCCGGACTAGCGGGAGGGCCTGGTGAGCAGTTCTTC.